These 19 T cell receptor beta chains came from one sample sequenced in a study of CDR3 diversity in severe acne. TCRdb re-called the PCR reads with MiXCR, one entry per CDR3 protein. The data contain fewer than 90,000 distinct CDR3 sequences, 45% to 60% of them singletons. The source material was blood. The receptors were gathered from a male donor in good health, without acne.

V gene TRBV7-3 combines with J gene TRBJ1-2; 8 positions agree with TRBD1. Germline values: CDR1 SGHTA, CDR2 FQGTGA. V shed 5 bases and J 4 bases; nucleotides not matched to a gene: 9. The CDR3 totals 15 residues. The CDR3 DNA reads TGTGCCAGCAGCAGAGTTTCGGGACAGGTCTATGGCTACACCTTC. Residues: CASSRVSGQVYGYTF.

As concerns this clonotype: Its ends do not fully match the called genes, so a read error is possible. The chain joins TRBV19 to TRBJ1-1; a possible D gene is TRBD1 (5 bases). The CDR3 length is 15 residues. CDR1 is LNHDA, CDR2 SQIVND, per germline (reference sequence). The CDR3 loop reads CATLDRGEGGTKAFF. Here the CDR3 DNA reads TGTGCCACCCTAGACAGAGGGGAAGGTGGCACTAAAGCTTTCTTT. The full variable domain, rest sourced from reference TRBV19 and TRBJ1-1, is DGGITQSPKYLFRKEGQNVTLSCEQNLNHDAMYWYRQDPGQGLRLIYYSQIVNDFQKGDIAEGYSVSREKKESFPLTVTSAQKNPTAFYLCATLDRGEGGTKAFFGQGTRLTVV.

This clonotype has ten or more counts. This rearrangement joins TRBV5-6 to TRBJ1-1; possibly TRBD1 for D (6 bases). Germline V gene sequence: CDR1 SGHDT, CDR2 YYEEEE. V was shortened by 0 bases and J by 9 bases, with 15 bases between the two germline ends. The CDR3 runs 14 residues. For the CDR3, the DNA is TGTGCCAGCAGCTTGGACGGGGGGCGGGTGAAAGCTTTCTTT. Translating gives CASSLDGGRVKAFF.

This sequence joins TRBV15 and TRBJ1-3; D not certain. Looked up from germline, CDR1 is LNHNV and CDR2 is YYDKDF (reference sequence). The CDR3 runs to 16 residues. Trimming stripped 0 bases from V and 1 base from J, with 10 bases between. DNA of the CDR3: TGTGCCACCAGCAGAGAGACACCTCTTTCTGGAAACACCATATATTTT. It encodes CATSRETPLSGNTIYF.

For this clonotype: The conserved final phenylalanine or tryptophan is absent from the CDR3, which likely points to a read error. It is unclear where the CDR3 begins or ends on the DNA, so no DNA is shown, and the CDR3 is as TCRdb lists it. The V call is TRBV19, the J call TRBJ1-6. The length of the CDR3 is 18 amino acids, counting both ends. Looked up from germline, CDR1 is LNHDA and CDR2 is SQIVND (reference sequence). CDR3 loop: CASSESGFSALNNSPLQS.

The gene calls are TRBV19 and TRBJ1-2; 7 bases align to TRBD1. Germline V lookup: CDR1 LNHDA, CDR2 SQIVND (reference sequence). V was clipped by 3 bases and J by 4 bases; unmatched bases: 8. The CDR3 has 15 amino acids. CDR3 nucleotide sequence: TGTGCCAGTAGTATTCGGGGACAGCCGATCTATGGCTACACCTTC. It translates to CASSIRGQPIYGYTF.

This rearrangement joins TRBV7-2 to TRBJ2-7, with a weak D call TRBD2 (5 bases). The CDR3 has 14 residues. Germline CDR1 and CDR2: SGHTA and FQGNSA. V gave up 1 base and J gave up 3 bases, with 10 bases separating them. Here the CDR3 DNA reads TGTGCCAGCAGCTTAGGGCCGGGATACTACGAGCAGTACTTC. Encoded protein: CASSLGPGYYEQYF.

The J gene is TRBJ1-4, the V gene TRBV7-9; D is ambiguous. V gave up 7 bases and J gave up 8 bases, with 26 bases separating them. The CDR3 contains 17 residues. Germline CDR1 reads SEHNR; CDR2 reads FQNEAQ (reference sequence). The CDR3 protein is CASNTYGDKRQGEKLFF. CDR3 coding DNA: TGTGCCAGCAACACTTATGGTGACAAACGGCAAGGGGAAAAACTGTTTTTT.

CDR3: CASSLVWDASSGNTIYF. As DNA, the CDR3 is TGTGCCAGCAGCTTAGTTTGGGACGCTTCCTCTGGAAACACCATATATTTT. This chain connects TRBV25-1 to TRBJ1-3; tentative D call: TRBD1 (5 bases). CDR1 MGHDK and CDR2 SYGVNS come from the germline V gene. Trimming shortened V by 6 bases and J by 0 bases, and 18 bases separated the two germline ends. The CDR3 has 17 amino acids.

This clonotype was observed many times. The J gene is TRBJ1-5, the V gene TRBV5-1; maybe TRBD1 (5 bases). Looked up from germline, CDR1 is SGHRS and CDR2 is YFSETQ. The CDR3 loop spans 16 amino acids. The ends were cut back, 2 bases at V and 5 bases at J, with 17 bases in the middle. For the CDR3, the DNA is TGCGCCAGCAGCTTAAATGGCCTGGGGACTGATCAGCCCCAGCATTTT. It codes for CASSLNGLGTDQPQHF. Full variable domain (missing parts from reference TRBV5-1 and TRBJ1-5): KAGVTQTPRYLIKTRGQQVTLSCSPISGHRSVSWYQQTPGQGLQFLFEYFSETQRNKGNFPGRFSGRQFSNSRSEMNVSTLELGDSALYLCASSLNGLGTDQPQHFGDGTRLSIL.

The chain carries TRBV9 and TRBJ2-2, with no clear D. CDR1 SGDLS and CDR2 YYNGEE come from the germline V gene. CDR3 length equals 13 residues. Trimming removed 1 base at V and 5 bases at J, with 6 bases between. The CDR3 spells CASSVRPTGELFF. DNA for the CDR3: TGTGCCAGCAGCGTAAGACCGACCGGGGAGCTGTTTTTT.

Regarding this clonotype: A read error may produce the germline difference seen at one junction end. CDR3 protein: CAISEDHSNQQFF. For the CDR3, the DNA is TGTGCCATCAGTGAGGATCATAGCAATCAGCAGTTCTTC. The chain links TRBV10-3 to TRBJ2-1; D gene uncertain. The CDR3 loop spans 13 amino acids. Looked up from germline, CDR1 is ENHRY and CDR2 is SYGVKD.

In its sample, this clonotype was seen many times. This rearrangement joins TRBV11-2 to TRBJ1-1; D call uncertain. V was trimmed by 7 bases and J by 5 bases, leaving 11 bases between them. The length of the CDR3 is 12 residues. Germline CDR1 SGHAT, CDR2 FQNNGV. The CDR3 DNA reads as TGTGCCAGCAACATACCGGGAACTGAAGCTTTCTTT. It encodes CASNIPGTEAFF.

The CDR3 reads CASSYGQDHNYGYTF. The CDR3 DNA follows: TGCGCCAGCAGCTACGGACAGGACCACAACTATGGCTACACCTTC. This rearrangement joins TRBV5-1 to TRBJ1-2; TRBD1 matches 7 bases. V was pared by 3 bases and J by 2 bases, with 7 bases of the junction left unmatched. This CDR3 spans 15 amino acids. Per germline, CDR1 SGHRS and CDR2 YFSETQ. The entire variable domain, with the rest obtained from reference TRBV5-1 and TRBJ1-2, is as follows: KAGVTQTPRYLIKTRGQQVTLSCSPISGHRSVSWYQQTPGQGLQFLFEYFSETQRNKGNFPGRFSGRQFSNSRSEMNVSTLELGDSALYLCASSYGQDHNYGYTFGSGTRLTVV.

In its sample, this clonotype was seen a few times. The chain uses TRBV7-3 and TRBJ1-2; D is uncertain. Trimming left V 6 bases short and J 5 bases short, with 16 bases between. CDR3 length equals 14 residues. CDR1 is SGHTA and CDR2 is FQGTGA in the germline V gene. CDR3 protein: CASSYGRPSYGYTF. The CDR3 DNA reads as TGTGCCAGCAGTTACGGACGGCCTTCTTATGGCTACACCTTC.

The CDR3 coding sequence is TGCAGCGTTGAAGACCGACAGGGGATGAGCTATGGCTACACCTTC. It specifies CSVEDRQGMSYGYTF. This sequence joins TRBV29-1 and TRBJ1-2; 8 bases are shared with TRBD1. Germline-derived CDR1 and CDR2 are SQVTM and ANQGSEA. The trim removed 0 bases at V and 4 bases at J, leaving 7 bases unmatched. There are 15 residues in the CDR3.

This sequence joins TRBV9 and TRBJ1-1, with D uncertain. Germline assignment: CDR1 SGDLS and CDR2 YYNGEE. The CDR3 runs to 13 residues. Trimming cost V 0 bases and J 4 bases, with 7 bases left between them. In DNA form, the CDR3 reads TGTGCCAGCAGCGTAGAAAGGGTCACTGAAGCTTTCTTT. Translation: CASSVERVTEAFF.

The chain employs TRBV12-3 or TRBV12-4 and TRBJ1-2; 10 bases fit TRBD1. The CDR3 contains 15 residues. The J segment lost 6 bases and the V segment lost 6 bases, leaving 10 bases of the junction unmatched. The CDR3 DNA sequence: TGTGCCAGCAGACCGAGTGGGACAGGGGTGGATGGCTACACCTTC. Protein product: CASRPSGTGVDGYTF.

The chain couples TRBV5-1 to TRBJ1-2, with 10 nucleotides matching TRBD1. The CDR3 is made up of 13 amino acids. With 2 bases clipped from V and 6 bases from J, the junction kept 1 base outside the gene matches. CDR1 is SGHRS, CDR2 YFSETQ, per germline. CDR3 sequence (DNA): TGCGCCAGCAGCTTCGGGACAGGGGATGGCTACACCTTC. Translating it yields CASSFGTGDGYTF.